These 32 T cell receptor beta chains were all obtained from the same sample, sequenced in a study of cytomegalovirus exposure and HLA in healthy donors. 60 Vbeta and 13 Jbeta primers were used in PCR. Profiled with immunoSEQ multiplex PCR; TCRdb holds only in-frame clones, not every one. The sample lists 85,000 to 100,000 clones, 69% occurring once. The source material was PBMCs. The receptors shown here come from a man aged 50-60 years in good health and CMV-seronegative.

The chain couples TRBV5-1 to TRBJ2-1; D is possibly TRBD1 (6 bases). The V and J ends lost 2 bases and 0 bases respectively, with 9 bases between them. Germline V gene sequence: CDR1 SGHRS, CDR2 YFSETQ. The CDR3 covers 15 residues. The CDR3 spells CASSLADSSYNEQFF. Written as DNA, the CDR3 is TGCGCCAGCAGCTTAGCGGACAGCTCCTACAATGAGCAGTTCTTC.

The V gene is TRBV4-3, the J gene TRBJ2-3, with 8 nucleotides matching TRBD1. The V gene end was trimmed by 4 bases and the J gene end by 1 base; junction bases not matched to a gene: 10. CDR3 length equals 17 residues. The germline gives CDR1 LGHNA, CDR2 YSLEER. For the CDR3, the DNA is TGCGCCAGCAGCCGCGACAGGCCAGGGGGCGGCACAGATACGCAGTATTTT. Translation gives CASSRDRPGGGTDTQYF.

The CDR3 loop is CASSAPGLRDTDTQYF. In nucleotides, the CDR3 is TGTGCCAGCAGCGCTCCGGGACTTAGGGACACAGATACGCAGTATTTT. The chain uses TRBV7-2 and TRBJ2-3; possible D gene TRBD2, 6 bases. The germline V and J ends were trimmed by 5 bases and 2 bases, with 17 bases remaining between them. The V gene's germline CDR1 is SGHTA and CDR2 FQGNSA. CDR3 length equals 16 residues.

This clone occurred a few times. V gene TRBV11-1 combines with J gene TRBJ2-5, with 10 positions matching TRBD2. The V gene's germline CDR1 is SGHAT and CDR2 FQDESV (reference sequence). Trimming at V came to 5 bases and at J to 5 bases, leaving 8 bases not matched to a gene. The CDR3 extends over 15 amino acids. The DNA for the CDR3 is TGTGCCAGCAGCAACCCGGGACTAGCGATCGAGACCCAGTACTTC. Encoded protein: CASSNPGLAIETQYF.

The rearrangement joins TRBV2 to TRBJ1-1; TRBD1 aligns across 10 bases. The CDR3 runs 15 residues. Per germline, CDR1 SNHLY and CDR2 FYNNEI. The ends lost 5 bases at V and 4 bases at J; junction bases unmatched: 7. The CDR3 loop is CASSSRQGASTEAFF. CDR3 sequence (DNA): TGTGCCAGCAGTTCCCGACAGGGGGCGAGCACTGAAGCTTTCTTT.

The chain links TRBV25-1 to TRBJ1-1; maybe TRBD1 (5 bases). The V gene lost 5 bases and the J gene lost 11 bases, with 15 bases spanning the gap. The germline V gene has CDR1 MGHDK and CDR2 SYGVNS. The CDR3 sequence is 12 residues long. The CDR3 here is CASSPPAGRAFF. In nucleotides, the CDR3 is TGTGCCAGCAGTCCCCCTGCGGGGCGGGCTTTCTTT.

This rearrangement joins TRBV19 to TRBJ1-2; D unclear. This CDR3 contains 12 residues. Trimming removed 6 bases from V and 5 bases from J, with 10 bases in between. From germline, CDR1 is LNHDA and CDR2 SQIVND (reference sequence). CDR3 protein: CASRLEEYGYTF. The DNA for the CDR3 is TGTGCCAGTAGACTAGAAGAGTATGGCTACACCTTC.

The chain has TRBV29-1 and TRBJ1-6, with D possibly TRBD1 on 5 matching bases. Looked up from germline, CDR1 is SQVTM and CDR2 is ANQGSEA. V was cut by 6 bases and J by 5 bases, with 14 bases left in between. This CDR3 is built from 14 residues. In DNA, the CDR3 is TGCAGCGTGAGCTTGGGGCAGGATAATTCACCCCTCCACTTT. Translated, it gives CSVSLGQDNSPLHF. Full variable domain (remainder filled in from reference TRBV29-1 and TRBJ1-6): SAVISQKPSRDICQRGTSLTIQCQVDSQVTMMFWYRQQPGQSLTLIATANQGSEATYESGFVIDKFPISRPNLTFSTLTVSNMSPEDSSIYLCSVSLGQDNSPLHFGNGTRLTVT.

This chain connects TRBV12-5 to TRBJ2-3; perhaps TRBD2 as D (6 bases). Trimming shortened V by 6 bases and J by 6 bases, and 13 bases separated the two germline ends. The CDR3 sequence is 13 residues long. Germline V gene data show CDR1 as LGHNT and CDR2 as FRNRAP. The CDR3 here is CASGGTLGDTQYF. The CDR3 DNA sequence: TGTGCTAGTGGGGGGACTCTAGGCGATACGCAGTATTTT.

V and J are TRBV30 and TRBJ1-2; D uncertain. CDR3 length equals 15 residues. Trimming stripped 5 bases from V and 5 bases from J, with 21 bases between. Germline V gives CDR1 GTSNPN, CDR2 SVGIG (reference sequence). CDR3 DNA sequence: TGTGCCTGGTTCTCTTTGGGCCCTTTACGGTATGGCTACACCTTC. It is translated as CAWFSLGPLRYGYTF. Supplemented by reference TRBV30 and TRBJ1-2, the full variable domain reads SQTIHQWPATLVQPVGSPLSLECTVEGTSNPNLYWYRQAAGRGLQLLFYSVGIGQISSEVPQNLSASRPQDRQFILSSKKLLLSDSGFYLCAWFSLGPLRYGYTFGSGTRLTVV.

This rearrangement joins TRBV6-6 to TRBJ2-5, with D unresolved. CDR3 length equals 14 residues. Germline CDR1 reads MNHNY; CDR2 reads SVGAGI (reference sequence). V was pared by 0 bases and J by 2 bases, with 7 bases between. The CDR3: CASSYSVLQETQYF. In nucleotides, the CDR3 is TGTGCCAGCAGTTACTCGGTCCTACAAGAGACCCAGTACTTC.

This clone has a single count. CDR3 protein: CASSLDRVRGQPQHF. Here the CDR3 DNA reads TGTGCCAGCAGCTTAGACAGGGTAAGGGGTCAGCCCCAGCATTTT. The chain couples TRBV7-8 to TRBJ1-5; perhaps TRBD1 as D (6 bases). CDR3 length equals 15 residues. Germline assignment: CDR1 SGHVS and CDR2 FQNEAQ. V gave up 1 base and J gave up 6 bases, with 13 bases separating them.

V gene TRBV2 combines with J gene TRBJ2-3; no firm D call. V was cut by 2 bases and J by 4 bases, with 4 bases left in between. Germline lookup yields CDR1 SNHLY and CDR2 FYNNEI. This CDR3 comprises 12 residues. The CDR3 coding sequence is TGTGCCAGCAGTGAACTGTCAGATACGCAGTATTTT. Its translation: CASSELSDTQYF.

The genes are TRBV1 and TRBJ2-3; the table's D gene call, TRBD1, was not cross checked with the DNA. TRBV1 is classified as a pseudogene. This CDR3 spans 15 amino acids. The CDR3 DNA reads TGCACCAGCAGCCACGCAGGGTTTAGCACAGATACGCAGTATTTT. It specifies CTSSHAGFSTDTQYF.

V and J are TRBV6-5 and TRBJ1-2, with 7 bases matching TRBD1. V lost 2 bases to trimming and J lost 8 bases; unmatched junction nucleotides: 5. Looked up from germline, CDR1 is MNHEY and CDR2 is SVGAGI. This CDR3 region has 13 residues. The CDR3 is CASSYMTGSGYTF. CDR3 nucleotides: TGTGCCAGCAGTTACATGACAGGGTCCGGCTACACCTTC.

The chain combines TRBV27 with TRBJ1-5, with a weak D call TRBD1 (5 bases). The CDR3 runs 17 residues. In germline, CDR1 is MNHEY, CDR2 SMNVEV (reference sequence). Trimming took off 0 bases at V and 2 bases at J, with 14 bases between the two ends. The CDR3 region has the DNA TGTGCCAGCAGTTTATCGGCGCAGGGTAATGGCAATCAGCCCCAGCATTTT. It is translated as CASSLSAQGNGNQPQHF.

A remark on this clone: A junction boundary mismatches the germline segment, possibly from a read error. J is TRBJ1-2 and V is TRBV28, with D possibly TRBD1 on 5 matching bases. In germline, CDR1 is MDHEN, CDR2 SYDVKM. This CDR3 region has 13 residues. The CDR3 here is CASSLSTDHGSTF. CDR3 DNA sequence: TGTGCCAGCAGTTTATCGACAGACCATGGCTCCACCTTC.

As regards this clone: Given the absence of the conserved phenylalanine or tryptophan at the CDR3 end, a read error is likely. The DNA is omitted, as the CDR3 cannot be located on it reliably, and the CDR3 follows TCRdb's listing. The V gene is TRBV30, the J gene TRBJ1-6; TRBD1, as called in the table, went unchecked against the DNA. Termini included, the CDR3 measures 16 amino acids. Germline V CDR1 and CDR2: GTSNPN, SVGIG (reference sequence). CDR3 amino acids: CAWSGTGLSYNSPLQV.

The chain employs TRBV7-9 and TRBJ2-5; the D gene is possibly TRBD2 (6 bases). Germline V gene data show CDR1 as SEHNR and CDR2 as FQNEAQ (reference sequence). The V end lost 1 base, the J end lost 0 bases, and 12 bases lay between the germline ends. The CDR3 spans 16 residues. The CDR3 nucleotides are TGTGCCAGCAGCTTAGTTAGGAGGGTGAACCAAGAGACCCAGTACTTC. This gives the protein CASSLVRRVNQETQYF.

The chain joins TRBV28 to TRBJ1-5, with 11 bases matching TRBD1. Germline V CDR1 and CDR2: MDHEN, SYDVKM. Trimming cost V 5 bases and J 2 bases; bases outside gene matches: 2. This CDR3 has 15 amino acids. CDR3 residues: CASSRDRGGNQPQHF. DNA for the CDR3: TGTGCCAGCAGTCGGGACAGGGGGGGCAATCAGCCCCAGCATTTT.

In its sample, this clone was seen once. This sequence joins TRBV20-1 and TRBJ2-3; TRBD2 might be the D (5 bases). Germline V gives CDR1 DFQATT, CDR2 SNEGSKA (reference sequence). CDR3 length: 11 amino acids. V was pared by 5 bases and J by 8 bases, with 11 bases between. CDR3 in DNA: TGCAGTGCTGGCCTAGGAGGTACGCAGTATTTT. It codes for CSAGLGGTQYF.

This chain links TRBV4-2 with TRBJ2-3; possible D gene TRBD1, 6 bases. The CDR3 is 17 amino acids. The germline CDR1 and CDR2 sequences are LGHNA and YNFKEQ. Trimming took off 2 bases at V and 1 base at J, with 16 bases between the two ends. CDR3 DNA: TGTGCCAGCAGCCAATACGCCAGGGGTGAGGGCACAGATACGCAGTATTTT. This encodes CASSQYARGEGTDTQYF.

The chain links TRBV6-5 to TRBJ2-7, with D perhaps matching TRBD1 (6 bases). The CDR3 extends over 16 amino acids. Germline V gene sequence: CDR1 MNHEY, CDR2 SVGAGI. V dropped 1 base and J dropped 3 bases, with 16 bases sitting between them. This CDR3 is CASSYFQGTRNYEQYF. CDR3 nucleotide sequence: TGTGCCAGCAGTTACTTCCAGGGGACCAGGAACTACGAGCAGTACTTC.

The chain couples TRBV19 to TRBJ2-7; a weak D match, TRBD2 (6 bases). This CDR3 region has 13 residues. Trimming cost V 6 bases and J 3 bases, with 12 bases left between them. Germline CDR1 is LNHDA and CDR2 is SQIVND (reference sequence). CDR3 amino acids: CASRPSGLYEQYF. CDR3 sequence (DNA): TGTGCCAGTAGGCCAAGCGGGCTCTACGAGCAGTACTTC.

The CDR3 loop is CASSLGGYEQFF. CDR3 nucleotide sequence: TGTGCCAGCAGCCTGGGAGGGTATGAGCAGTTCTTC. The chain links TRBV9 to TRBJ2-1; 7 bases fit TRBD2. Germline V gives CDR1 SGDLS, CDR2 YYNGEE. This CDR3 comprises 12 residues. Unmatched junction bases numbered 3, after V lost 4 bases and J lost 8 bases.

This clone was counted only a few times. The V call is TRBV6-1, the J call TRBJ1-2; possibly TRBD1 for D (6 bases). The CDR3 consists of 14 residues. Germline V CDR1 and CDR2: MNHNS, SASEGT. The V and J ends lost 6 bases and 4 bases respectively, with 15 bases between them. The CDR3 is CASRETGLGYGYTF. Written as DNA, the CDR3 is TGTGCCAGCAGGGAAACAGGGTTGGGCTATGGCTACACCTTC.

The rearrangement links TRBV5-1 to TRBJ1-1, with 8 nucleotides matching TRBD1. J was trimmed by 4 bases and V by 4 bases; bases with no gene match: 6. The CDR3 extends over 14 amino acids. Germline V gene sequence: CDR1 SGHRS, CDR2 YFSETQ. CDR3 sequence reads: CASSAGQDLTEAFF. CDR3 in DNA: TGCGCCAGCAGCGCGGGACAGGATCTCACTGAAGCTTTCTTT.

The chain employs TRBV18 and TRBJ1-2, with TRBD1 identical over 8 bases. The CDR3 consists of 14 residues. Trimming removed 5 bases from V and 5 bases from J; junction bases left unmatched: 7. CDR1 and CDR2 from the germline V gene are KGHSH and LQKENI. The CDR3 nucleotides are TGTGCCAGCTCAGCGGGACAGGAGTTTTATGGCTACACCTTC. Its protein product is CASSAGQEFYGYTF.

The genes are TRBV4-2 and TRBJ2-2; D ambiguous. The CDR3 totals 15 residues. CDR1 is LGHNA and CDR2 is YNFKEQ in the germline V gene. Trimming took 0 bases from V and 4 from J, leaving 9 bases between them. CDR3 sequence: CASSQEFRITGELFF. The CDR3 DNA reads as TGTGCCAGCAGCCAAGAATTCAGGATCACCGGGGAGCTGTTTTTT.

The V and J genes are TRBV9 and TRBJ2-3; a weak D match, TRBD1 (6 bases). With 0 bases removed from V and 5 bases from J, the gap between germline ends came to 10 bases. Germline CDR1 and CDR2: SGDLS and YYNGEE. CDR3 length: 14 residues. The CDR3 DNA reads as TGTGCCAGCAGCGTAGTGGGGGCTGAAGATACGCAGTATTTT. Translating gives CASSVVGAEDTQYF.

The chain is built from TRBV28 and TRBJ1-5; possibly TRBD1 for D (5 bases). CDR1 MDHEN and CDR2 SYDVKM come from the germline V gene. The V end lost 8 bases, the J end lost 1 base, and 18 bases lay between the germline ends. CDR3 size: 16 residues. CDR3 nucleotides: TGTGCCAGCGGCCGACCCGGGGGAACGAGCAATCAGCCCCAGCATTTT. Its protein product is CASGRPGGTSNQPQHF. Using reference TRBV28 and TRBJ1-5 for the parts outside the CDR3, the full variable domain is DVKVTQSSRYLVKRTGEKVFLECVQDMDHENMFWYRQDPGLGLRLIYFSYDVKMKEKGDIPEGYSVSREKKERFSLILESASTNQTSMYLCASGRPGGTSNQPQHFGDGTRLSIL.

This rearrangement joins TRBV5-1 to TRBJ1-5, with D hard to call. The V gene's germline CDR1 is SGHRS and CDR2 YFSETQ. The CDR3 has 16 amino acids. V dropped 4 bases and J dropped 0 bases, with 14 bases sitting between them. The CDR3 DNA follows: TGCGCCAGCAGCCCCAGTACCTCCAGTAGCAATCAGCCCCAGCATTTT. Its protein product is CASSPSTSSSNQPQHF.